This T cell receptor (beta chain) derives from a study of cytomegalovirus exposure and HLA in healthy donors. Remarks on this clone: Its antigen is as yet unknown.

Findings of the study overall: Previously analyzed data showed that most TCR beta V segments were productive at a frequency of about 87% or about 30%. Upon later analysis, HLA-associated TCR beta chains proved more clonally expanded than other, equally common chains.

PCR involved 60 Vbeta and 13 Jbeta primers. Produced via immunoSEQ multiplex PCR; TCRdb's table is partial and in-frame only. This table has under 170,000 clones, around 74% appearing once. The germline V gene encodes CDR1 SQVTM and CDR2 ANQGSEA. Trimming stripped 5 bases from V and 2 bases from J, with 12 bases between. This CDR3 has 13 residues. The origin of this receptor is a man in his fifties or sixties in good health and CMV-seropositive. Sequencing input: PBMCs. This chain connects TRBV29-1 to TRBJ2-5; tentative D call: TRBD2 (5 bases). The CDR3 spells CSVSGVAQETQYF. The CDR3 DNA reads as TGCAGCGTTAGTGGGGTAGCGCAAGAGACCCAGTACTTC.